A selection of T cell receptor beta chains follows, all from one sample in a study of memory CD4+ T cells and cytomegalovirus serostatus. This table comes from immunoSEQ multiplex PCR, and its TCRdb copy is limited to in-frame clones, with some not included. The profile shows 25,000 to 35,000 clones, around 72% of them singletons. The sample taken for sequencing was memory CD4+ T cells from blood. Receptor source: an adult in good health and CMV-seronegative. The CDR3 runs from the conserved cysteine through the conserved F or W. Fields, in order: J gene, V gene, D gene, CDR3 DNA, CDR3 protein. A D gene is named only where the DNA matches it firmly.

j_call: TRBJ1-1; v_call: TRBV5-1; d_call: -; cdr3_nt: TGCGCCAGCAGCACAGCCCTGAGTACTGAAGCTTTCTTT; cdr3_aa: CASSTALSTEAFF
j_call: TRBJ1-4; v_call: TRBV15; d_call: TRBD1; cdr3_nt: TGTGCCACCAGCAGAAGACAGGGGGATAATGAAAAACTGTTTTTT; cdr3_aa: CATSRRQGDNEKLFF
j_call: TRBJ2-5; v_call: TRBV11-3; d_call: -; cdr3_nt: TGTGCCACCAGCGCAGGCTATACGCAAGAGACCCAGTACTTC; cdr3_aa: CATSAGYTQETQYF
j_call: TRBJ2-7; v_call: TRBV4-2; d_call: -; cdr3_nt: TGTGCCAGCAGCCAAGAAGGCGGCGGCTTCGGGCGCTCCTACGAGCAGTACTTC; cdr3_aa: CASSQEGGGFGRSYEQYF
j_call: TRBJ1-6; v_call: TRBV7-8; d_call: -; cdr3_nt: TGTGCCAGCAGCTTAGTTCGGGGGGAGGATAATTCACCCCTCCACTTT; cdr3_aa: CASSLVRGEDNSPLHF
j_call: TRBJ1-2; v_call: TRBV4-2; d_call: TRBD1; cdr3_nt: TGTGCCAGCAGCCAGGTGGCAGGGGGATCAAATGGCTACACCTTC; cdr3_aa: CASSQVAGGSNGYTF
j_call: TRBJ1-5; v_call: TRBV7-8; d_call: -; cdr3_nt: TGTGCCAGCAGCTTAGACGGGGGAAGCAATCAGCCCCAGCATTTT; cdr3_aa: CASSLDGGSNQPQHF
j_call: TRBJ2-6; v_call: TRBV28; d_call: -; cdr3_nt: TGTGCCACCCAGAGGTCCCTCTCTGGGGCCAACGTCCTGACTTTC; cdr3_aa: CATQRSLSGANVLTF
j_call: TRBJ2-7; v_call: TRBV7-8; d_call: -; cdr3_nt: TGTGCCAGCAGCCCATACAGGGTTGGCTACGAGCAGTACTTC; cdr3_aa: CASSPYRVGYEQYF
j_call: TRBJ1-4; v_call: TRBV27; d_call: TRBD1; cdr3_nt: TGTGCCAGCAGGCCGTGGACAGGAACTAATGAAAAACTGTTTTTT; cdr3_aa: CASRPWTGTNEKLFF